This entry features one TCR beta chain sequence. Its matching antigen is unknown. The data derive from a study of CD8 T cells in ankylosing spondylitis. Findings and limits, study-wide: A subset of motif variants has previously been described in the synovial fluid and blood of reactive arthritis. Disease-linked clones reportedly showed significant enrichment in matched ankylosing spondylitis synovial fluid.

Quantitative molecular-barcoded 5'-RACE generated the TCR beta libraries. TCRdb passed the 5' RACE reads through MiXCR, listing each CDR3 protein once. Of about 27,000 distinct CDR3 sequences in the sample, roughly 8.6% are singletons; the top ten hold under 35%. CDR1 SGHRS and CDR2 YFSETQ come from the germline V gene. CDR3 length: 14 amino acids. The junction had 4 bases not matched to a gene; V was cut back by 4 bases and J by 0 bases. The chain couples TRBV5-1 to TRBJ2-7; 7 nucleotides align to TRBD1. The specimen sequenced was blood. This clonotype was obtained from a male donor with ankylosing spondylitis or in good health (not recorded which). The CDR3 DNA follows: TGCGCCAGCAGCCTAGGGACAGTCTCCTACGAGCAGTACTTC. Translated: CASSLGTVSYEQYF. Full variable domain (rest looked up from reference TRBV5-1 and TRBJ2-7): KAGVTQTPRYLIKTRGQQVTLSCSPISGHRSVSWYQQTPGQGLQFLFEYFSETQRNKGNFPGRFSGRQFSNSRSEMNVSTLELGDSALYLCASSLGTVSYEQYFGPGTRLTVT.